The 21 T cell receptor beta chains reported below all come from one sample, sequenced in a study of T-cell reconstitution after alpha-beta-depleted transplantation in children. Construction of the TCRbeta library involved unique molecular identifiers. TCRdb re-analysed the PCR reads in MiXCR, keeping a single row per CDR3 protein. The sample holds approximately 980,000 distinct CDR3 sequences, roughly 31% seen once. The sequences come from PBMCs, mostly from graft donor cells, collected 360 days after TCRalphabeta/CD19-depleted stem cell transplant. Receptors were obtained from a boy younger than two who had a stem cell transplant for SCID, so the T cells may come from the graft donor.

This CDR3 reads CASSQVAFGKQNEKLFF. The CDR3 coding sequence is TGTGCCAGCAGCCAAGTTGCGTTTGGAAAGCAAAATGAAAAACTGTTTTTT. V gene TRBV4-2 combines with J gene TRBJ1-4, with unresolved D. V was pared by 1 base and J by 5 bases, with 17 bases between. The CDR3 runs 17 residues. The germline V gene has CDR1 LGHNA and CDR2 YNFKEQ.

This chain uses TRBV20-1 with TRBJ2-1; 8 bases map to TRBD1. Per germline, CDR1 DFQATT and CDR2 SNEGSKA (reference sequence). The ends lost 3 bases at V and 8 bases at J; junction bases unmatched: 12. The CDR3 spans 15 residues. This CDR3 is CSARQIRGRWDEQFF. In DNA form, the CDR3 reads TGCAGTGCTAGGCAAATCAGGGGGCGATGGGATGAGCAGTTCTTC.

This clonotype came up a few times. The chain has TRBV21-1 and TRBJ1-1; the listed D gene, TRBD1, was not tested against the DNA. TRBV21-1 is described as a pseudogene. The CDR3 sequence is 17 residues long. The CDR3 DNA is TGTGCCAGCAGCAAACCCCCTCCAGGGGGGATGAACACTGAAGCTTTCTTT. As protein: CASSKPPPGGMNTEAFF.

The chain carries TRBV5-1 and TRBJ2-5; D is undetermined. Trimming took off 4 bases at V and 5 bases at J, with 21 bases between the two ends. Germline loops: CDR1 SGHRS, CDR2 YFSETQ. The CDR3 is 16 amino acids. The CDR3 nucleotides read TGCGCCAGCAGCCACGGCCTCGATTACGTTAAGGAGACCCAGTACTTC. It codes for CASSHGLDYVKETQYF.

This clonotype came up a few times. The chain combines TRBV4-3 with TRBJ1-2, with a weak D call TRBD1 (6 bases). Germline assignment: CDR1 LGHNA and CDR2 YSLEER. The CDR3 length is 20 residues. V was clipped by 0 bases and J by 1 base, with 24 bases between them. The DNA of the CDR3 is TGCGCCAGCAGCCAAGATATCTTATGGGGGCAGAGGCTGATTAACTATGGCTACACCTTC. As protein: CASSQDILWGQRLINYGYTF.

This clonotype turned up a few times. The chain uses TRBV7-9 and TRBJ2-3; TRBD2 matches at 7 bases. The CDR3 extends over 16 amino acids. The germline CDR1 and CDR2 sequences are SEHNR and FQNEAQ (reference sequence). The J segment lost 4 bases and the V segment lost 4 bases, leaving 11 bases of the junction unmatched. For the CDR3, the DNA is TGTGCCAGCAGCTCTCCCCGGGAGGAGGTTGCAGATACGCAGTATTTT. Its protein product is CASSSPREEVADTQYF.

This clonotype has just a few counts. J is TRBJ2-1 and V is TRBV5-1; 16 nucleotides match TRBD2. The CDR3 is 18 residues long. V shed 7 bases and J 0 bases; nucleotides not matched to a gene: 7. Germline V gene sequence: CDR1 SGHRS, CDR2 YFSETQ. CDR3 residues: CASRGLAGGLSSYNEQFF. The CDR3 DNA is TGCGCCAGCCGGGGACTAGCGGGGGGGCTGAGCTCCTACAATGAGCAGTTCTTC.

This clonotype was counted between two and nine times. This rearrangement joins TRBV2 to TRBJ1-1; TRBD1 might be the D (6 bases). CDR3 length: 12 residues. From germline, CDR1 is SNHLY and CDR2 FYNNEI. The V gene lost 2 bases and the J gene lost 9 bases, with 10 bases spanning the gap. CDR3: CASSETGGQAFF. In DNA, the CDR3 is TGTGCCAGCAGTGAAACGGGGGGGCAAGCTTTCTTT. Complete variable domain (other parts from reference TRBV2 and TRBJ1-1): EPEVTQTPSHQVTQMGQEVILRCVPISNHLYFYWYRQILGQKVEFLVSFYNNEISEKSEIFDDQFSVERPDGSNFTLKIRSTKLEDSAMYFCASSETGGQAFFGQGTRLTVV.

This clonotype has more than one count but fewer than ten. J is TRBJ2-1 and V is TRBV24-1, with TRBD2 identical over 14 bases. The trim removed 9 bases at V and 2 bases at J, leaving 5 bases unmatched. The CDR3 loop spans 16 amino acids. Germline CDR1 and CDR2: KGHDR and SFDVKD. The CDR3 reads CATGLAGGGTYNEQFF. The CDR3 coding sequence is TGTGCCACCGGACTAGCGGGGGGAGGGACCTACAATGAGCAGTTCTTC.

The chain uses TRBV20-1 and TRBJ2-7; no clear D gene. The CDR3 totals 15 residues. Germline V CDR1 and CDR2: DFQATT, SNEGSKA (reference sequence). The germline V and J ends were trimmed by 0 bases and 6 bases, with 18 bases remaining between them. The CDR3 bases are TGCAGTGCTAGAGATCTTCAGCACCCTTCTGGCGAGCAGTACTTC. This sequence encodes CSARDLQHPSGEQYF.

A few counts support this clonotype. The chain links TRBV10-1 to TRBJ2-2, with 10 bases identical to TRBD2. The CDR3 has 17 residues. V gave up 4 bases and J gave up 2 bases; unmatched junction bases: 7. Germline lookup yields CDR1 WNHNN and CDR2 SYGVQD (reference sequence). The CDR3, as DNA: TGCGCCAGCAGTGGGGCTAGCGGGGGCCCCAACACCGGGGAGCTGTTTTTT. Residues: CASSGASGGPNTGELFF.

The chain has TRBV2 and TRBJ2-7, with TRBD2 identical over 7 bases. Germline trimming cut 4 bases from V and 3 bases from J; bases unmatched to any gene: 3. CDR1 and CDR2 (germline): SNHLY, FYNNEI. The CDR3 is 13 amino acids. DNA of the CDR3: TGTGCCAGCAGTGGACAGCGGGACTACGAGCAGTACTTC. It encodes CASSGQRDYEQYF.

The gene calls are TRBV15 and TRBJ2-1; TRBD2 aligns across 7 bases. The junction had 8 bases not matched to a gene; V was cut back by 1 base and J by 8 bases. Germline CDR1 LNHNV, CDR2 YYDKDF (reference sequence). This CDR3 is 15 amino acids long. This CDR3 is CATSRGGEGVDEQFF. The DNA for the CDR3 is TGTGCCACCAGCAGAGGGGGGGAGGGCGTAGATGAGCAGTTCTTC.

This chain connects TRBV5-1 to TRBJ2-5, with 13 bases aligning to TRBD2. The CDR3 sequence is 15 residues long. The germline V gene has CDR1 SGHRS and CDR2 YFSETQ. Trimming at V came to 7 bases and at J to 2 bases, leaving 5 bases not matched to a gene. CDR3 residues: CASSWTSGSQETQYF. The CDR3 DNA reads TGCGCCAGCTCCTGGACTAGCGGGAGTCAAGAGACCCAGTACTTC.

This clonotype turned up a few times. The chain links TRBV20-1 to TRBJ2-7; a weak D match, TRBD1 (7 bases). The CDR3 is 14 residues long. The V end lost 3 bases, the J end lost 1 base, and 13 bases lay between the germline ends. The germline gives CDR1 DFQATT, CDR2 SNEGSKA (reference sequence). The CDR3 reads CSARIQGGSYEQYF. The CDR3 DNA sequence: TGCAGTGCTAGGATCCAGGGGGGTTCCTACGAGCAGTACTTC.

This clonotype has only a few counts. The rearrangement joins TRBV20-1 to TRBJ2-3; 13 bases fit TRBD2. Germline assignment: CDR1 DFQATT and CDR2 SNEGSKA (reference sequence). The trim removed 6 bases at V and 6 bases at J, leaving 9 bases unmatched. The CDR3 has 15 amino acids. CDR3 sequence: CSASRLAGGGDTQYF. CDR3 DNA: TGCAGTGCCAGCAGACTAGCGGGGGGTGGGGATACGCAGTATTTT.

The chain joins TRBV4-3 to TRBJ1-1, with D unresolved. In germline, CDR1 is LGHNA, CDR2 YSLEER. Trimming removed 0 bases at V and 0 bases at J, with 8 bases between. This CDR3 has 15 residues. CDR3 bases: TGCGCCAGCAGCCAAGAAGCCTCCATGAACACTGAAGCTTTCTTT. Its protein product is CASSQEASMNTEAFF.

The genes are TRBV11-2 and TRBJ2-3; D not resolved. Trimming removed 1 base from V and 5 bases from J, with 13 bases in between. CDR1 and CDR2 (germline): SGHAT, FQNNGV. This CDR3 spans 15 amino acids. The CDR3 loop reads CASSLASTAKDTQYF. As DNA, the CDR3 is TGTGCCAGCAGCTTAGCCTCGACCGCTAAAGATACGCAGTATTTT.

The genes are TRBV5-1 and TRBJ2-5, with 15 bases fitting TRBD2. Germline lookup yields CDR1 SGHRS and CDR2 YFSETQ. The CDR3 contains 16 residues. With V trimmed by 4 bases and J by 7 bases, 8 bases remained unmatched. The CDR3 sequence: CASSAGLAGGLGTQYF. As DNA, the CDR3 is TGCGCCAGCAGCGCGGGACTAGCGGGGGGACTTGGGACCCAGTACTTC.

The chain is built from TRBV18 and TRBJ2-7, with no clear D. In germline, CDR1 is KGHSH, CDR2 LQKENI. This CDR3 region has 15 residues. V lost 2 bases, J lost 2 bases, and 13 bases lay in between. The CDR3 here is CASSPDAIAAYEQYF. CDR3 coding DNA: TGTGCCAGCTCACCAGACGCCATAGCCGCCTACGAGCAGTACTTC.

CDR3 loop: CASSIGRPTDTQYF. The CDR3 DNA sequence: TGTGCCAGCAGCATCGGGCGGCCCACAGATACGCAGTATTTT. This rearrangement joins TRBV6-2 or TRBV6-3 to TRBJ2-3, with D unresolved. The germline V gene encodes CDR1 MNHEY and CDR2 SVGEGT. The length of the CDR3 is 14 residues. V gave up 6 bases and J gave up 2 bases, with 12 bases separating them.